The entry below describes one T cell receptor (beta chain). Its cognate antigen is unknown. A junction boundary mismatches the germline segment, possibly from a read error. TCRbeta libraries were built with three rounds of nested PCR, modified from ARM-PCR. TCRdb reprocessed the multiplex PCR reads via MiXCR and lists one record per CDR3 protein. The repertoire has 200,000 to 250,000 distinct CDR3 sequences, 60% to 75% of them found once; the top ten carry about 23%. Germline V lookup: CDR1 LGHNA, CDR2 YNFKEQ. The CDR3 is made up of 16 amino acids. RNA was extracted from bulk tissue without any cell sorting. Donors were chemotherapy-naive, newly diagnosed lung cancer surgical patients in China, August–November 2014. These data are taken from a study of tumor and adjacent non-tumor tissue in lung cancer. The wider study: Patients comprised 12 adenocarcinoma, a couple of squamous cell carcinoma and 1 small cell lung cancer. Samples averaged roughly 4.3 million productive TCRbeta reads each. Whole-study findings and limits: Tumor repertoires had a smaller top 100 clone share than normal lung.

Sequences were obtained from lung tumor tissue. This sequence joins TRBV4-2 and TRBJ2-1; 8 bases agree with TRBD2. The sequence was collected from a man aged 60 to 69 with non-small cell lung cancer. CDR3 sequence (DNA): TGTGCTAGCAGCAAGTCGGGGGGGTGGGGATACAATGAGCAGTTCTTC. This sequence encodes CASSKSGGWGYNEQFF.